The next 11 T cell receptor beta chains were all read from a single sample in a study of chemoradiotherapy in HPV16-positive cancers. The repertoire was sequenced with immunoSEQ multiplex PCR; TCRdb's copy has only in-frame clones and lacks some. This table has 30,000 or so clones, roughly nine tenths appearing once. Sample: blood, taken from a patient who underwent chemoradiotherapy. The receptor source for this set is a human donor with HPV-associated anogenital cancer.

V gene TRBV2 combines with J gene TRBJ1-2, with 8 nucleotides matching TRBD1. The V and J ends lost 5 bases and 7 bases, in that order; junction bases with no gene match: 9. Germline CDR1 is SNHLY and CDR2 is FYNNEI. CDR3 length equals 14 residues. This CDR3 is CASSPGQGISGYTF. The DNA of the CDR3 is TGTGCCAGCAGTCCCGGACAGGGTATCTCTGGCTACACCTTC.

The chain couples TRBV10-2 to TRBJ2-3; TRBD2 matches at 7 bases. Germline trimming cut 2 bases from V and 5 bases from J; bases unmatched to any gene: 4. This CDR3 contains 14 residues. Per the germline V gene, CDR1 is WSHSY and CDR2 is SAAADI. This CDR3 reads CASSEPGGGDTQYF. The CDR3 DNA is TGCGCCAGCAGTGAGCCGGGAGGCGGAGATACGCAGTATTTT.

The chain joins TRBV4-2 to TRBJ2-1; D is ambiguous. In germline, CDR1 is LGHNA, CDR2 YNFKEQ. V was shortened by 0 bases and J by 7 bases, with 7 bases between the two germline ends. The CDR3 contains 13 residues. CDR3 loop: CASSQESQNEQFF. CDR3 DNA sequence: TGTGCCAGCAGCCAAGAGTCACAAAATGAGCAGTTCTTC.

The chain joins TRBV19 to TRBJ2-6; a weak D match, TRBD1 (5 bases). CDR1 and CDR2 (germline): LNHDA, SQIVND (reference sequence). Trimming stripped 5 bases from V and 0 bases from J, with 11 bases between. The CDR3 contains 16 residues. The CDR3 protein is CASSYRRGSGANVLTF. The CDR3 DNA reads as TGTGCCAGTAGTTACCGTAGGGGCTCTGGGGCCAACGTCCTGACTTTC.

The V gene is TRBV10-3, the J gene TRBJ2-1; D may be TRBD2 (5 bases). Trimming cost V 0 bases and J 8 bases, with 17 bases left between them. The CDR3 runs 16 residues. CDR1 and CDR2 from the germline V gene are ENHRY and SYGVKD. CDR3 nucleotide sequence: TGTGCCATCAGTGAGTCGAAGGATAGCGTCATCGATGAGCAGTTCTTC. As protein: CAISESKDSVIDEQFF.

V usage is TRBV30 and J usage is TRBJ2-7; 7 bases are a match to TRBD2. This CDR3 is 12 amino acids long. Germline CDR1 reads GTSNPN; CDR2 reads SVGIG (reference sequence). The V segment lost 4 bases and the J segment 6 bases; nucleotides outside the gene matches: 6. The CDR3 nucleotides are TGTGCCTGGATTTCTGCGGGAGCCGAGCAGTACTTC. It codes for CAWISAGAEQYF.

J is TRBJ2-2 and V is TRBV7-2, with TRBD2 identical over 10 bases. With 1 base clipped from V and 8 bases from J, the junction kept 4 bases outside the gene matches. The CDR3 contains 15 residues. Germline V CDR1 and CDR2: SGHTA, FQGNSA. The CDR3 nucleotides are TGTGCCAGCAGCTTAGAACTAGCGGGAAGAGGGGAGCTGTTTTTT. Its protein is CASSLELAGRGELFF.

V is TRBV30 and J is TRBJ1-5; D perhaps matches TRBD1 (5 bases). The ends were cut back, 5 bases at V and 0 bases at J, with 8 bases in the middle. The CDR3 has 13 amino acids. The germline V gene has CDR1 GTSNPN and CDR2 SVGIG (reference sequence). The CDR3 DNA is TGTGCCTGGGCTACAGGTAGCAATCAGCCCCAGCATTTT. Protein: CAWATGSNQPQHF.

The CDR3 loop is CAWSPGPGSNEQYF. As DNA, the CDR3 is TGTGCCTGGAGTCCCGGCCCTGGGTCCAACGAGCAGTACTTC. This rearrangement joins TRBV30 to TRBJ2-7, with D unclear. Germline CDR1 reads GTSNPN; CDR2 reads SVGIG (reference sequence). The CDR3 runs 14 residues. V was cut by 2 bases and J by 5 bases, with 16 bases left in between. Complete variable domain (other parts from reference TRBV30 and TRBJ2-7): SQTIHQWPATLVQPVGSPLSLECTVEGTSNPNLYWYRQAAGRGLQLLFYSVGIGQISSEVPQNLSASRPQDRQFILSSKKLLLSDSGFYLCAWSPGPGSNEQYFGPGTRLTVT.

The CDR3: CAWSGGDTQYF. The CDR3 nucleotides are TGTGCCTGGAGTGGGGGGGATACGCAGTATTTT. The chain employs TRBV30 and TRBJ2-3; D possibly matches TRBD1 or TRBD2 (5 bases each). The CDR3 loop spans 11 amino acids. V gave up 1 base and J gave up 6 bases, with 5 bases separating them. Germline assignment: CDR1 GTSNPN and CDR2 SVGIG (reference sequence).

The rearrangement joins TRBV5-5 to TRBJ1-1, with unresolved D. The germline V gene has CDR1 SGHKS and CDR2 YYEKEE (reference sequence). V was shortened by 3 bases and J by 4 bases, with 16 bases between the two germline ends. The CDR3 length is 15 residues. Written as DNA, the CDR3 is TGTGCCAGCAGCTCTCAGGTACTAGCAGGCACTGAAGCTTTCTTT. It translates to CASSSQVLAGTEAFF.